Shown below are 32 T cell receptor beta chains from a single sample sequenced in a study of T cells in Graves' hyperthyroidism and ophthalmopathy. Amplification of TCR beta CDR3 regions used RNA as the template. First-round RT-PCR with HTBI primers amplified the TCR CDR3 region. TCRdb recomputed calls from the multiplex PCR reads with MiXCR, one row per CDR3 protein. The sample has approximately 700,000 distinct CDR3 sequences, nearly 45% seen once. The specimen sequenced was peripheral blood or thyroid tissue (not recorded which). These receptors were collected from an adult man with Graves' disease, either hyperthyroidism or ophthalmopathy (not recorded which).

The chain recombines TRBV25-1 with TRBJ1-6, with D possibly matching TRBD1 (6 bases). The germline gives CDR1 MGHDK, CDR2 SYGVNS. This CDR3 has 14 residues. V lost 6 bases and J 10 bases, leaving 16 bases between the germline ends. CDR3 DNA sequence: TGTGCCAGCAGGGAACAGGGAGTAGAGTCACCCCTCCACTTT. This gives the protein CASREQGVESPLHF.

The CDR3 protein is CSADSEDYTIYF. The DNA of the CDR3 is TGCAGCGCCGACAGTGAAGACTACACCATATATTTT. The gene calls are TRBV29-1 and TRBJ1-3; D perhaps matches TRBD1 (5 bases). The V gene's germline CDR1 is SQVTM and CDR2 ANQGSEA. This CDR3 region has 12 residues. The germline V and J ends were trimmed by 7 bases and 8 bases, with 15 bases remaining between them.

This clonotype was recorded many times. The junction departs from the called germline gene at one end, perhaps through a read error. V and J are TRBV20-1 and TRBJ1-4; tentatively, D is TRBD1 (5 bases). Germline V lookup: CDR1 DFQATT, CDR2 SNEGSKA (reference sequence). CDR3 length: 12 amino acids. The CDR3 loop reads CSARGTDEKLFF. CDR3 nucleotides: TGCAGTGCCAGAGGGACGGATGAAAAACTGTTTTTT.

In this sample, this clonotype turned up a few times. The rearrangement joins TRBV6-5 to TRBJ1-5, with 7 bases lining up with TRBD1. The CDR3 length is 16 residues. V dropped 5 bases and J dropped 2; count of bases not matched to a gene: 9. The germline V gene has CDR1 MNHEY and CDR2 SVGAGI. The CDR3 loop reads CASSGTGAWGNQPQHF. The CDR3 DNA is TGTGCCAGCAGTGGTACAGGGGCCTGGGGCAATCAGCCCCAGCATTTT.

The chain is built from TRBV19 and TRBJ2-2; 8 nucleotides agree with TRBD1. CDR3 length: 15 amino acids. Trimming cost V 1 base and J 6 bases; bases outside gene matches: 4. Germline CDR1 is LNHDA and CDR2 is SQIVND (reference sequence). The CDR3 DNA sequence: TGTGCCAGTAGTATAGTCAGGGGGCGATCCGGGGAGCTGTTTTTT. This sequence encodes CASSIVRGRSGELFF.

The sample holds a few counts of this clonotype. This rearrangement joins TRBV12-3 or TRBV12-4 to TRBJ1-1; no firm D call. The CDR3 contains 14 residues. Trimming pared 6 bases from V and 0 bases from J, leaving 11 bases between. CDR3 coding DNA: TGTGCCAGCAGCGACCCCGTAATGAACACTGAAGCTTTCTTT. Translating gives CASSDPVMNTEAFF.

The J gene is TRBJ1-1, the V gene TRBV29-1; possible D gene TRBD1, 6 bases. The CDR3 consists of 16 residues. Trimming shortened V by 3 bases and J by 0 bases, and 17 bases separated the two germline ends. Germline V gives CDR1 SQVTM, CDR2 ANQGSEA. The DNA for the CDR3 is TGCAGCGTTGAGATAGGGGGGGCGTCCATGAACACTGAAGCTTTCTTT. This translates into CSVEIGGASMNTEAFF.

This clonotype was picked up a small number of times. CDR3: CSAREGSSNQPQHF. DNA for the CDR3: TGCAGTGCTAGAGAAGGGTCTAGCAATCAGCCCCAGCATTTT. The chain carries TRBV20-1 and TRBJ1-5; D remains ambiguous. Germline values: CDR1 DFQATT, CDR2 SNEGSKA (reference sequence). The V and J ends lost 0 bases and 0 bases respectively, with 6 bases between them. The CDR3 has 14 amino acids.

This clonotype was counted many times. The gene calls are TRBV5-1 and TRBJ1-5; D is undetermined. V was clipped by 0 bases and J by 3 bases, with 7 bases between them. CDR1 SGHRS and CDR2 YFSETQ come from the germline V gene. The CDR3 consists of 14 residues. The CDR3 bases are TGCGCCAGCAGCTTGGGCAGTTACAATCAGCCCCAGCATTTT. This codes for CASSLGSYNQPQHF.

Many counts were recorded for this clonotype. The gene calls are TRBV29-1 and TRBJ2-7; 8 bases match TRBD1. The CDR3 is made up of 12 amino acids. The J segment lost 7 bases and the V segment lost 3 bases, leaving 5 bases of the junction unmatched. From germline, CDR1 is SQVTM and CDR2 ANQGSEA. The CDR3 region has the DNA TGCAGCGTTGATGACAGGGGCTCAGAGCAGTACTTC. This codes for CSVDDRGSEQYF.

This CDR3 is CASSLLQEKAFF. The CDR3 DNA reads TGTGCCAGCAGCTTGCTACAGGAAAAAGCTTTCTTT. The chain couples TRBV7-9 to TRBJ1-1; tentatively, D is TRBD1 (5 bases). The length of the CDR3 is 12 residues. Germline loops: CDR1 SEHNR, CDR2 FQNEAQ (reference sequence). Deletions cut 3 bases from V and 9 bases from J, with 11 bases between.

The chain joins TRBV6-5 to TRBJ2-7, with D unresolved. The CDR3 covers 14 residues. Per germline, CDR1 MNHEY and CDR2 SVGAGI. Trimming stripped 5 bases from V and 4 bases from J, with 15 bases between. The CDR3 is CASSESAWVYEQYF. The CDR3, as DNA: TGTGCCAGCAGTGAATCGGCATGGGTGTACGAGCAGTACTTC.

To note about this clonotype: A clone one base away is much larger, so this may be a read error. The chain links TRBV11-2 to TRBJ1-1; no firm D call. CDR1 and CDR2 (germline): SGHAT, FQNNGV. CDR3 length equals 13 residues. In DNA, the CDR3 is TGTGCCAGCAGCTTGTCGGGGATCACTGAAGATTTCTTT. This sequence encodes CASSLSGITEDFF.

This clonotype was counted ten times or more. This chain connects TRBV12-3 or TRBV12-4 to TRBJ1-5, with no clear D. V gave up 1 base and J gave up 0 bases, with 4 bases separating them. The CDR3 totals 14 residues. CDR3 coding DNA: TGTGCCAGCAGTTTAGAAGATAGCAATCAGCCCCAGCATTTT. Translation: CASSLEDSNQPQHF.

This clonotype was seen a few times. V usage is TRBV28 and J usage is TRBJ1-2; no clear D gene. The CDR3 contains 15 residues. V was cut by 5 bases and J by 6 bases, with 19 bases left in between. Germline V CDR1 and CDR2: MDHEN, SYDVKM. The CDR3: CASSPVEIYGDGYTF. As DNA, the CDR3 is TGTGCCAGCAGTCCGGTAGAGATTTACGGGGATGGCTACACCTTC.

The rearrangement links TRBV20-1 to TRBJ1-2, with no clear D. Germline V gene sequence: CDR1 DFQATT, CDR2 SNEGSKA (reference sequence). The CDR3 spans 14 residues. V was clipped by 0 bases and J by 7 bases, with 15 bases between them. The CDR3 DNA reads TGCAGTGCTAGAGAGGATGCGGGGTCGGGTGGCTACACCTTC. It specifies CSAREDAGSGGYTF.

J is TRBJ1-2 and V is TRBV7-2; 8 bases align to TRBD1. J was trimmed by 8 bases and V by 5 bases; bases with no gene match: 10. Germline V gene data show CDR1 as SGHTA and CDR2 as FQGNSA. This CDR3 spans 14 amino acids. CDR3 in amino acids: CASSPGTGGRGYTF. In nucleotides, the CDR3 is TGTGCCAGCAGCCCTGGGACAGGTGGCCGGGGCTACACCTTC.

CDR3 in DNA: TGTGCCAGCAGTGAAGCGGGCGGGAGGGCCCCAGAGACCCAGTACTTC. This translates into CASSEAGGRAPETQYF. The V gene is TRBV9, the J gene TRBJ2-5; 9 nucleotides match TRBD2. The CDR3 covers 16 residues. Germline CDR1 is SGDLS and CDR2 is YYNGEE. V shed 5 bases, J shed 4 bases, and the junction held 12 bases outside the gene matches.

This clonotype appeared a few times. The V and J genes are TRBV19 and TRBJ1-5; D call uncertain. Germline values: CDR1 LNHDA, CDR2 SQIVND (reference sequence). This CDR3 spans 15 amino acids. Deletions cut 6 bases from V and 5 bases from J, with 17 bases between. The CDR3 coding sequence is TGTGCCAGTAGGACATCGACGAGGCCCTATCAGCCCCAGCATTTT. Protein product: CASRTSTRPYQPQHF.

The chain couples TRBV11-1 to TRBJ1-6, with D perhaps TRBD1 (5 bases). CDR3 length: 15 residues. V was clipped by 6 bases and J by 6 bases, with 15 bases between them. The germline CDR1 and CDR2 sequences are SGHAT and FQDESV (reference sequence). The CDR3 here is CASSPRTSGNSPLHF. In nucleotides, the CDR3 is TGTGCCAGCAGTCCGAGGACATCGGGTAATTCACCCCTCCACTTT.

This clonotype was observed many times. The chain uses TRBV7-9 and TRBJ2-5, with D perhaps matching TRBD1 (6 bases). The CDR3 sequence is 15 residues long. Per germline, CDR1 SEHNR and CDR2 FQNEAQ (reference sequence). V was cut by 5 bases and J by 2 bases, with 15 bases left in between. CDR3 in amino acids: CASSDRRREQETQYF. The CDR3 DNA follows: TGTGCCAGCAGCGACAGGAGGAGAGAACAAGAGACCCAGTACTTC.

The chain has TRBV14 and TRBJ1-2, with TRBD1 identical over 8 bases. With 1 base clipped from V and 3 bases from J, the junction kept 4 bases outside the gene matches. This CDR3 spans 15 amino acids. Germline lookup yields CDR1 SGHDN and CDR2 FVKESK. The CDR3 protein is CASSQGQGAHYGYTF. DNA for the CDR3: TGTGCCAGCAGCCAAGGTCAGGGGGCGCACTATGGCTACACCTTC.

This clonotype was seen a single time. This sequence joins TRBV7-8 and TRBJ1-4; D is ambiguous. There are 14 residues in the CDR3. CDR1 and CDR2 from the germline V gene are SGHVS and FQNEAQ. V was clipped by 8 bases and J by 12 bases, with 22 bases between them. CDR3 protein: CASEELARFLELFF. The CDR3 coding sequence is TGTGCCAGCGAGGAGCTCGCTCGGTTCTTGGAACTGTTTTTT.

J is TRBJ1-1 and V is TRBV15, with D unclear. Germline V lookup: CDR1 LNHNV, CDR2 YYDKDF (reference sequence). Trimming stripped 5 bases from V and 3 bases from J, with 13 bases between. There are 14 residues in the CDR3. The DNA of the CDR3 is TGTGCCACCAGCCCCCGTGGGGAGTACACTGAAGCTTTCTTT. This translates into CATSPRGEYTEAFF.

In DNA form, the CDR3 reads TGTGCCAGCAGACGCGGGGGGAATGTCGAGCAGTACTTC. Translating it yields CASRRGGNVEQYF. V and J are TRBV6-1 and TRBJ2-7, with TRBD2 matching 8 bases. CDR3 length: 13 residues. Germline assignment: CDR1 MNHNS and CDR2 SASEGT. The junction had 7 bases not matched to a gene; V was cut back by 6 bases and J by 6 bases.

V gene TRBV7-9 combines with J gene TRBJ1-4; weak D call: TRBD1 (6 bases). In germline, CDR1 is SEHNR, CDR2 FQNEAQ (reference sequence). This CDR3 spans 15 amino acids. Between the trimmed V and J ends, which lost 6 bases and 4 bases, there was a span of 15 bases. DNA of the CDR3: TGTGCCAGCAGTTTACAGGGAGGGAATAATGAAAAACTGTTTTTT. Residues: CASSLQGGNNEKLFF. Looking up the rest from reference TRBV7-9 and TRBJ1-4 gives the full variable domain: DTGVSQNPRHKITKRGQNVTFRCDPISEHNRLYWYRQTLGQGPEFLTYFQNEAQLEKSRLLSDRFSAERPKGSFSTLEIQRTEQGDSAMYLCASSLQGGNNEKLFFGSGTQLSVL.

This clonotype was seen only a few times. The chain carries TRBV20-1 and TRBJ2-7; D may correspond to TRBD1 or TRBD2 (5 bases each). The CDR3 totals 13 residues. Trimming cost V 4 bases and J 3 bases, with 13 bases left between them. Per germline, CDR1 DFQATT and CDR2 SNEGSKA (reference sequence). This chain's CDR3 is CSATRDRFYEQYF. The DNA of the CDR3 is TGCAGTGCTACCAGGGACCGCTTCTACGAGCAGTACTTC.

The chain is built from TRBV20-1 and TRBJ1-6, with a possible D match to TRBD1 (5 bases). The V and J ends lost 3 bases and 6 bases respectively, with 12 bases between them. The germline gives CDR1 DFQATT, CDR2 SNEGSKA (reference sequence). The CDR3 runs to 14 residues. The DNA of the CDR3 is TGCAGTGCTAGGGGGCGCGGTAGTAATTCACCCCTCCACTTT. This codes for CSARGRGSNSPLHF.

The table lists this clonotype with a few counts. One junction end does not reproduce the germline sequence, and a read error may be involved. The J gene is TRBJ1-1, the V gene TRBV2; D may be TRBD1 (5 bases). CDR1 SNHLY and CDR2 FYNNEI come from the germline V gene. The CDR3 extends over 12 amino acids. CDR3: CASREGNAEAFF. CDR3 in DNA: TGTGCCTCCCGAGAGGGGAACGCTGAAGCTTTCTTT.

The V and J genes are TRBV7-8 and TRBJ1-6; no clear D gene. Per germline, CDR1 SGHVS and CDR2 FQNEAQ. CDR3 length: 14 residues. Trimming stripped 6 bases from V and 7 bases from J, with 13 bases between. Here the CDR3 reads CASRDRPVNSPLHF. The CDR3 DNA is TGTGCCAGCAGAGATAGGCCAGTAAATTCACCCCTCCACTTT.

This clonotype was counted ten times or more. This sequence joins TRBV29-1 and TRBJ2-7, with a weak D call TRBD2 (5 bases). Germline CDR1 reads SQVTM; CDR2 reads ANQGSEA. This CDR3 spans 13 amino acids. V was clipped by 1 base and J by 1 base, with 8 bases between them. CDR3 protein: CSVEARGSYEQYF. The DNA for the CDR3 is TGCAGCGTTGAAGCCCGGGGTTCCTACGAGCAGTACTTC.

The chain recombines TRBV7-2 with TRBJ1-2; D is unresolved. Germline CDR1 reads SGHTA; CDR2 reads FQGNSA. The V end was cut by 0 bases, the J end by 6 bases, with 17 bases between. The CDR3 runs to 16 residues. The CDR3 DNA sequence: TGTGCCAGCAGCTTAGCGTCGGGCGGATTCTTCCATGGCTACACCTTC. It is translated as CASSLASGGFFHGYTF.